This TCR beta chain was observed in a study of T-cell memory formation after mild COVID-19 (dated by TCRdb to the early 2020s). Study-level background: Most TCR sequence clusters were specific to one of the two donors. In two donors, T-cell clones that expanded and contracted after mild COVID-19 were followed by sequencing TCRalpha and TCRbeta repertoires longitudinally. Two young, previously healthy adult volunteers made up the cohort, one male and one female.

Results and caveats for the whole study, not just this receptor: Clones contracting from day 15 to 85 had balanced CD4/CD8 phenotypes, while a second wave expanding from day 15 to 37 was biased towards CD4+. SARS-CoV-2 specificity was not confirmed for the second-wave clones peaking on day 37. Some responding clones were found in pre-infection memory, which suggests that pre-existing cross-reactive memory T cells took part in the SARS-CoV-2 response. The study included only a couple of mild cases, and larger cohorts that include severe cases with pre-infection samples were judged to be necessary. Contracting CD4+ clones appeared mostly in the CM and EM memory subsets, whereas CD8+ clones were enriched in EMRA.

There are 15 amino acids in the CDR3, from cysteine to phenylalanine inclusive. Kept here is only the CDR3 DNA, which spans 45 bases and is read in frame from base 1. CDR1 is given as MNHEY and CDR2 as SVGAGI, both from the germline V gene. Trimming accounts for 7 bases at V and 0 bases at J, while the number of junction bases matched to no gene is 4. These reads were obtained on an Illumina NovaSeq 6000. TCRalpha and TCRbeta cDNA libraries were constructed by 5'RACE with constant-segment primers, with sample barcodes and unique molecular identifiers being introduced. Trizol reagent was used to extract RNA from every sample. Library amplification was performed in two PCR steps, and a second sample barcode and Illumina TruSeq adapters were introduced in the second step. Libraries were sequenced on an Illumina NovaSeq with 2 x 150 bp paired-end reads. The published analysis was carried out like this. Reads were demultiplexed and collapsed into UMI-guided consensus sequences with migec v1.2.7. With mixcr v2.1.11, UMI consensuses were aligned to TRA and TRB V and J templates and assembled into clonotypes. Expanded or contracted clonotypes were those called significant by both edgeR and NoisET, with noise models trained on biological replicates. For edgeR calls, the thresholds were a false discovery rate-adjusted p below 0.01 and a log2 fold-change of 1. As an exploratory analysis of dynamics, max-normalized trajectories of the 1000 most abundant clonotypes were examined by PCA with hierarchical clustering. Separately sequenced CD4+ and CD8+ repertoires were used to assign a CD4 or CD8 phenotype to each responding clone. TCRdb trimmed the raw reads at Q25, called clones with MiXCR and kept productive beta chains. Merged by CDR3 protein, the rows form single entries marked with the most common genes and DNA. The V and J calls and clone size come from TCRdb's table, not from the authors' own analysis. Present in this sample are around 99,000 distinct CDR3 sequences, 14% of which were seen just once. The ten top clones hold under 45% of the sample.

There are a few counts of this clonotype. Its antigen is not yet known. Base quality data are lacking; no much larger clone is found one base away. Ficoll-Paque density gradient centrifugation was used to isolate PBMCs. Material: PBMCs or a T cell subset sorted from them (not recorded which). The receptor chain draws on TRBV6-5 and TRBJ2-5, with 11 junctional bases fitting TRBD2. The sequence was obtained from a man aged 18 to 30 who had mild COVID-19 (a few samples of this study predate the infection). The sample titles of this study are shuffled in the database, so cell type and time point are left out; the donor was told from shared clones. CDR3 region: CASTPSGGHQETQYF. Here is the DNA: TGTGCCAGCACCCCTAGCGGGGGGCACCAAGAGACCCAGTACTTC.